This note documents a single T cell receptor beta chain sequence. The nonmyeloablative bone marrow transplants came from related graft donors, with transient mixed chimerism. Some clones are missing from TCRdb's copy, which holds only in-frame ones; the method was immunoSEQ multiplex PCR. The sample has 65,000 to 85,000 clones; 75% to 95% are singletons. Germline V gives CDR1 KGHSH, CDR2 LQKENI. V shed 6 bases and J shed 7 bases, with 19 bases lying between them. The CDR3 totals 16 residues. These data are taken from a study of Tregs in tolerant kidney transplant recipients. V gene TRBV18 combines with J gene TRBJ1-6; no clear D gene. Specimen: CD4+ T cells from blood (PBMCs), collected 24 months after the transplant. The source is a human patient who received a combined kidney and bone marrow transplant. The graft donor may have given rise to some T cells. This chain's CDR3 is CASSLRTALNNSPLHF. The DNA of the CDR3 is TGTGCCAGCTCGCTGAGAACAGCTCTGAACAATTCACCCCTCCACTTT.